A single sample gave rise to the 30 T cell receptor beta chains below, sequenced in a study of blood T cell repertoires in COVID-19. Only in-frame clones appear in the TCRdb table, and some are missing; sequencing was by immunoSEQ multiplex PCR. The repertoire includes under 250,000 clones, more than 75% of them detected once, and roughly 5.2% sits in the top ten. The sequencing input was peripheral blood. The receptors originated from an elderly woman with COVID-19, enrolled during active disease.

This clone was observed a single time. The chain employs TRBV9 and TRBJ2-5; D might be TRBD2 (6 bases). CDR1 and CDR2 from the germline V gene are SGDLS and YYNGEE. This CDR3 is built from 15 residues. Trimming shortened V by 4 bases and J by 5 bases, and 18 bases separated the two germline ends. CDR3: CASSLSQLAGETQYF. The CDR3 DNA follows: TGTGCCAGCAGCTTATCCCAACTAGCCGGGGAGACCCAGTACTTC.

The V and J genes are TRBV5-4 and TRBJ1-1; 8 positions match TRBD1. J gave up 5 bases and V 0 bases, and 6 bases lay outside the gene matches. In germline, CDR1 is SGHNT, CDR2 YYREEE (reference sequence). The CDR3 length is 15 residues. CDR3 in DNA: TGTGCCAGCAGCTTGGTTGGCAGGGGGCAGACTGAAGCTTTCTTT. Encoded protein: CASSLVGRGQTEAFF.

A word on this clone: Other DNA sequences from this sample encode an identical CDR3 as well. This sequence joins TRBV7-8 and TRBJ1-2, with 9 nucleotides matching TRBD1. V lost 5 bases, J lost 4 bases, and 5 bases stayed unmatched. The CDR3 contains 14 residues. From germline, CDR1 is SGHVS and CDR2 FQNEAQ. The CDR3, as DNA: TGTGCCAGCAGCCCCGGGACAGGGACCTATGGCTACACCTTC. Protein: CASSPGTGTYGYTF.

The chain's CDR3 is CASSPGGGQVYGYTF. CDR3 sequence (DNA): TGTGCCAGCAGCCCTGGGGGGGGGCAGGTCTATGGCTACACCTTC. The V and J genes are TRBV28 and TRBJ1-2; tentatively, D is TRBD1 (6 bases). The germline V gene encodes CDR1 MDHEN and CDR2 SYDVKM. V lost 6 bases, J lost 4 bases, and 18 bases lay in between. The CDR3 runs 15 residues.

The CDR3 spells CASSQDRQETQYF. CDR3 bases: TGCGCCAGCAGCCAAGACAGACAAGAGACCCAGTACTTC. The rearrangement links TRBV4-3 to TRBJ2-5; D is uncertain. The CDR3 sequence is 13 residues long. Germline assignment: CDR1 LGHNA and CDR2 YSLEER. Trimming took 0 bases from V and 2 from J, leaving 4 bases between them.

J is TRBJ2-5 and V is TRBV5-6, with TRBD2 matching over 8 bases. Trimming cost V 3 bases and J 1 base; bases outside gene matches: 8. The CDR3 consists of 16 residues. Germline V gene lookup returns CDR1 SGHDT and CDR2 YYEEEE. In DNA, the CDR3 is TGTGCCAGCAGCTCATACAGAGCGGGGGCCCAAGAGACCCAGTACTTC. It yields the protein CASSSYRAGAQETQYF.

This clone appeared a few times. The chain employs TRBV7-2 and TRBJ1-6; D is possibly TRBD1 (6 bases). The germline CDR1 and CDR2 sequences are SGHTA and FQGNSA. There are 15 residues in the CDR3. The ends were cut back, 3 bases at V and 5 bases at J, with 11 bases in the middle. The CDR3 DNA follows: TGTGCCAGCAGCTTCCGGACAGTTAATAATTCACCCCTCCACTTT. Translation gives CASSFRTVNNSPLHF.

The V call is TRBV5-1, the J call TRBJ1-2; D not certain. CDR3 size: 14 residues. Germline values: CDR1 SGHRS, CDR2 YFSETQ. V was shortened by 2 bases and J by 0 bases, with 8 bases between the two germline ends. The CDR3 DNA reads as TGCGCCAGCAGCTTTAATGAGCCTAACTATGGCTACACCTTC. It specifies CASSFNEPNYGYTF. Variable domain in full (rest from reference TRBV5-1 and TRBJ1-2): KAGVTQTPRYLIKTRGQQVTLSCSPISGHRSVSWYQQTPGQGLQFLFEYFSETQRNKGNFPGRFSGRQFSNSRSEMNVSTLELGDSALYLCASSFNEPNYGYTFGSGTRLTVV.

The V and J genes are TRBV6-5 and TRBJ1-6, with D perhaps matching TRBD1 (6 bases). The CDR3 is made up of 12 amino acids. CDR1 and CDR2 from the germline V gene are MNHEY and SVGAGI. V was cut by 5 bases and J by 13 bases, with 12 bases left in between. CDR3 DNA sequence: TGTGCCAGCAGTCCACAGGGAGCCCCCCTCCACTTT. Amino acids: CASSPQGAPLHF.

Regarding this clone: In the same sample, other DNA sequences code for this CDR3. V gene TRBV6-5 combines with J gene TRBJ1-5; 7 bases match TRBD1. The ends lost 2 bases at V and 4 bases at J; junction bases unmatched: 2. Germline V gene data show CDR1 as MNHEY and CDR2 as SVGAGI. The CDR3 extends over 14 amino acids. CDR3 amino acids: CASSYGRGNQPQHF. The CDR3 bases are TGTGCCAGCAGTTACGGCAGGGGGAATCAGCCCCAGCATTTT.

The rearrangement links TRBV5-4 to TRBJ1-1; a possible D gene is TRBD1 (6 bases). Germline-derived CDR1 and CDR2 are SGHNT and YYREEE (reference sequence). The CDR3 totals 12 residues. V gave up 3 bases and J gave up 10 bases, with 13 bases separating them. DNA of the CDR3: TGTGCCAGCAGCTCCAAAGACAGGAGAGCTTTCTTT. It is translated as CASSSKDRRAFF.

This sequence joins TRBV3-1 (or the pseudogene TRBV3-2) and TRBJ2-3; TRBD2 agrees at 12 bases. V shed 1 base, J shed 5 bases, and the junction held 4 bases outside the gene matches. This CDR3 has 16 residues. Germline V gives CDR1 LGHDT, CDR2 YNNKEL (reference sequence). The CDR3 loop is CASSQALAGGLDTQYF. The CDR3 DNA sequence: TGTGCCAGCAGCCAAGCCCTAGCGGGGGGGCTAGATACGCAGTATTTT.

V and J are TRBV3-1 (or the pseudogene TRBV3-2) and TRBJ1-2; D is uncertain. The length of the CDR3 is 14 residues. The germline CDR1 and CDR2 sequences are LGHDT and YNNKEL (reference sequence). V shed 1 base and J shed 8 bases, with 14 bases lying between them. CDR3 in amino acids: CASSQVGEAWGYTF. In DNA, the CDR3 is TGTGCCAGCAGCCAAGTGGGAGAGGCTTGGGGCTACACCTTC.

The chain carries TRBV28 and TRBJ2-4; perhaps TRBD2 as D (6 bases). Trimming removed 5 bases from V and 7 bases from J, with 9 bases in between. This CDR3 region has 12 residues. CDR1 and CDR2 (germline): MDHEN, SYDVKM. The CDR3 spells CASSVGGNIQYF. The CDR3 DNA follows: TGTGCCAGCAGTGTCGGAGGGAACATTCAGTACTTC.

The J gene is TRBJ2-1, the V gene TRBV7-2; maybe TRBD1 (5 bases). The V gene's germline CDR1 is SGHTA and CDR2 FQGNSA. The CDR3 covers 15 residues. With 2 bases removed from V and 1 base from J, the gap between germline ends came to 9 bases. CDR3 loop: CASSLFQGSYNEQFF. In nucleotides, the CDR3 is TGTGCCAGCAGCTTATTCCAGGGTTCCTACAATGAGCAGTTCTTC.

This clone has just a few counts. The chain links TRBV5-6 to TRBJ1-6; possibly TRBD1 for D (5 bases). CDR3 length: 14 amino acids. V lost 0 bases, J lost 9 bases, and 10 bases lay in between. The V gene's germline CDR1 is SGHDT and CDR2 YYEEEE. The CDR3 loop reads CASSLEGHGSPLHF. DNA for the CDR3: TGTGCCAGCAGCTTGGAGGGGCACGGTTCACCCCTCCACTTT.

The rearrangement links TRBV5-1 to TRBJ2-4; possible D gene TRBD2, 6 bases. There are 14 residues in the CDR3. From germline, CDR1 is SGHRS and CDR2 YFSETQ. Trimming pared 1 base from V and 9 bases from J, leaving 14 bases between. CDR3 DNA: TGCGCCAGCAGCTTGTCCCTAGGAGGGACCATTCAGTACTTC. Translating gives CASSLSLGGTIQYF.

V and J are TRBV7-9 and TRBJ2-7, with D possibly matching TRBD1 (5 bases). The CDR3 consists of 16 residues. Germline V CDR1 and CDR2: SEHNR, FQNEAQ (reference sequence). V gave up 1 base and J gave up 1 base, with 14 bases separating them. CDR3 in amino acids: CASSLDGRRVSYEQYF. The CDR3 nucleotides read TGTGCCAGCAGCTTAGATGGGCGCAGGGTTTCCTACGAGCAGTACTTC.

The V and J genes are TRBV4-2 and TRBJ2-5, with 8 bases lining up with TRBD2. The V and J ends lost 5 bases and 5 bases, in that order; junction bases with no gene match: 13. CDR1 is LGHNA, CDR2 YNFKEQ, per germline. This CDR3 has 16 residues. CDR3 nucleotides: TGTGCCAGCAGCGCTACCCTGAGCGGGGGAGGGGAGACCCAGTACTTC. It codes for CASSATLSGGGETQYF.

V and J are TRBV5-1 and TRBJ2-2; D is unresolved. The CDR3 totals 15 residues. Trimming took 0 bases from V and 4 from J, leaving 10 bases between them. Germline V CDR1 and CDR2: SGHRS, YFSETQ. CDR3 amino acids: CASSLGPPGTGELFF. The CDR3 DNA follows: TGCGCCAGCAGCTTGGGACCGCCGGGCACCGGGGAGCTGTTTTTT.

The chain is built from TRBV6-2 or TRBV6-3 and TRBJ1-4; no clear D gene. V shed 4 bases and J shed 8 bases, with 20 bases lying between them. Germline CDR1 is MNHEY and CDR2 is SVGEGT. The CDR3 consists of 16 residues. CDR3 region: CASSFQVSTTGEKLFF. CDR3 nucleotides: TGTGCCAGCAGTTTTCAAGTCTCGACAACGGGGGAAAAACTGTTTTTT.

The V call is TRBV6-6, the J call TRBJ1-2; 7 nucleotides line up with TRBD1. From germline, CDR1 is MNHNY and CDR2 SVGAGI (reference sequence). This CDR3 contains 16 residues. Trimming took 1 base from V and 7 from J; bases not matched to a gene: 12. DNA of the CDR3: TGTGCCAGCAGTTACTTATTTACTAGGGGGCTCCCTGGCTACACCTTC. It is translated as CASSYLFTRGLPGYTF.

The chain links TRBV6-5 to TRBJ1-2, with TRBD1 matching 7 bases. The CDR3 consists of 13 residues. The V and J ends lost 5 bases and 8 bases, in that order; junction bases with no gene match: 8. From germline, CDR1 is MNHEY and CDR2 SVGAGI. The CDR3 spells CASSKTGQRGYTF. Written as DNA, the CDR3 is TGTGCCAGCAGTAAGACAGGGCAGAGGGGCTACACCTTC.

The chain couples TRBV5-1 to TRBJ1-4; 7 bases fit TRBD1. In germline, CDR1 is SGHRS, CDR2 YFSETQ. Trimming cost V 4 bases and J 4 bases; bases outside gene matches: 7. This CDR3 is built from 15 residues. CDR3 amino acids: CASSRGQALNEKLFF. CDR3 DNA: TGCGCCAGCAGCCGAGGACAGGCCCTTAATGAAAAACTGTTTTTT.

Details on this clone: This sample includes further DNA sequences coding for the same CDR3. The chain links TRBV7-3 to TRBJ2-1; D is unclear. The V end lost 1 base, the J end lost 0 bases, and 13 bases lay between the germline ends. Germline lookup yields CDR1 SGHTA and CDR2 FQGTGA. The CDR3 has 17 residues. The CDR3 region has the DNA TGTGCCAGCAGCTTAAGAGGCGGCCCCGGCTCCTACAATGAGCAGTTCTTC. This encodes CASSLRGGPGSYNEQFF.

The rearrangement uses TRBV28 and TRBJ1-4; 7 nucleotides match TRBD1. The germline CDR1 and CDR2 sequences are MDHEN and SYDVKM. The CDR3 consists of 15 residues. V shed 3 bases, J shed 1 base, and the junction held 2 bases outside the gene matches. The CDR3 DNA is TGTGCCAGCAGTTTGAGACAGGGAACTAATGAAAAACTGTTTTTT. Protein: CASSLRQGTNEKLFF.

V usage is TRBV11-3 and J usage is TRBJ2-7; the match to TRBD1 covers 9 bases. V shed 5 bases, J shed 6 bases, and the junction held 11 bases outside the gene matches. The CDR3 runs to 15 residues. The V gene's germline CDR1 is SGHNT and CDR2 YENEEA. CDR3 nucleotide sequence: TGTGCCAGCAGCACCCAAGATAACAGGGGGCCCGAGCAGTACTTC. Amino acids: CASSTQDNRGPEQYF. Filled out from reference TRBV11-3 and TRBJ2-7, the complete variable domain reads EAGVVQSPRYKIIEKKQPVAFWCNPISGHNTLYWYLQNLGQGPELLIRYENEEAVDDSQLPKDRFSAERLKGVDSTLKIQPAELGDSAVYLCASSTQDNRGPEQYFGPGTRLTVT.

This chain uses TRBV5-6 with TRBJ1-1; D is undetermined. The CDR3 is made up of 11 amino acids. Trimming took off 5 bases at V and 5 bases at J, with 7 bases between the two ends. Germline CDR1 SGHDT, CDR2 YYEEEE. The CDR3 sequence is CASRSMTEAFF. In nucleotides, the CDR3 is TGTGCCAGCAGGTCCATGACTGAAGCTTTCTTT. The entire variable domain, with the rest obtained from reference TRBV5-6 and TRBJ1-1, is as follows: DAGVTQSPTHLIKTRGQQVTLRCSPKSGHDTVSWYQQALGQGPQFIFQYYEEEERQRGNFPDRFSGHQFPNYSSELNVNALLLGDSALYLCASRSMTEAFFGQGTRLTVV.

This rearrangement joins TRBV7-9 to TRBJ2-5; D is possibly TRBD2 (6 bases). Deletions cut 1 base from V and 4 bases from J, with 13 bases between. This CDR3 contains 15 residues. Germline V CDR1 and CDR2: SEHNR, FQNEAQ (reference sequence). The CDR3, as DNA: TGTGCCAGCAGCTTAGATAGGGGAGGTGGAGAGACCCAGTACTTC. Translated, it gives CASSLDRGGGETQYF. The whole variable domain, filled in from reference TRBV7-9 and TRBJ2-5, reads DTGVSQNPRHKITKRGQNVTFRCDPISEHNRLYWYRQTLGQGPEFLTYFQNEAQLEKSRLLSDRFSAERPKGSFSTLEIQRTEQGDSAMYLCASSLDRGGGETQYFGPGTRLLVL.

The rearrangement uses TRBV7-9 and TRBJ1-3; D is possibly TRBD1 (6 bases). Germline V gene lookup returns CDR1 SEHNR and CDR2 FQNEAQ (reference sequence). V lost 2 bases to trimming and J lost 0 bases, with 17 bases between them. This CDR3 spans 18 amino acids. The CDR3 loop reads CASSLLTGILNSGNTIYF. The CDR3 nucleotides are TGTGCCAGCAGCTTACTGACAGGAATCCTAAACTCTGGAAACACCATATATTTT.